Described below is a single T cell receptor beta chain sequence and its context. Its antigen is not known. This entry is derived from a study of cytomegalovirus exposure and HLA in healthy donors. Study context: A previous analysis identified approximately 110 million unique TCR beta sequences derived from around 200 million T cells. Study findings and constraints: Later analysis identified about 17,000 TCR beta sequences associated with HLA alleles, using a false discovery rate threshold of 0.05. V- and J-gene trimming of TCR beta was linked (in a later analysis) to a missense DCLRE1C variant.

The PCR contained 60 Vbeta and 13 Jbeta primers. As processed by the authors: Tens of millions of unique TCR beta chains, 8.5 million to 14 million shared, were counted in a later analysis. Sequencing used immunoSEQ multiplex PCR; TCRdb keeps in-frame clones, though not all of them. Clonal size and the V and J genes are those of that table, whereas D and trimming came from the DNA. This sample has over 100,000 clones, with roughly 80% found just once. The source material was PBMCs. This clonotype originated in a young man in good health and CMV-seropositive.

The CDR3 region has the DNA TGTGCCAGCAGTGAAGCTAGCGGGAGCTCCTACGAGCAGTACGTC. Residues: CASSEASGSSYEQYV. This chain joins TRBV6-1 and TRBJ2-7, with 9 bases that match TRBD2. Germline CDR1 and CDR2: MNHNS and SASEGT. The CDR3 length is 15 residues. Trimming took 0 bases from V and 0 from J; bases not matched to a gene: 0.